This T cell receptor (beta chain) came from a study of T-cell reconstitution after alpha-beta-depleted transplantation in children. This clonotype was seen ten or more times. The CDR3 runs 14 residues. Trimming pared 2 bases from V and 3 bases from J, leaving 7 bases between. From germline, CDR1 is MDHEN and CDR2 SYDVKM. Using unique molecular identifiers, the investigators prepared the TCRbeta library. TCRdb recomputed calls from the PCR reads with MiXCR, one row per CDR3 protein. The profile shows around 94,000 distinct CDR3 sequences, over 6% of them singletons. The source was PBMCs, collected before TCRalphabeta/CD19-depleted stem cell transplant. The receptor was isolated from a boy aged 2 to 10 with acute lymphoblastic leukemia, due to receive a stem cell transplant. The genes are TRBV28 and TRBJ2-2; no reliable D call. The CDR3 bases are TGTGCCAGCAGTTTAGGTGGGGACACCGGGGAGCTGTTTTTT. It codes for CASSLGGDTGELFF.